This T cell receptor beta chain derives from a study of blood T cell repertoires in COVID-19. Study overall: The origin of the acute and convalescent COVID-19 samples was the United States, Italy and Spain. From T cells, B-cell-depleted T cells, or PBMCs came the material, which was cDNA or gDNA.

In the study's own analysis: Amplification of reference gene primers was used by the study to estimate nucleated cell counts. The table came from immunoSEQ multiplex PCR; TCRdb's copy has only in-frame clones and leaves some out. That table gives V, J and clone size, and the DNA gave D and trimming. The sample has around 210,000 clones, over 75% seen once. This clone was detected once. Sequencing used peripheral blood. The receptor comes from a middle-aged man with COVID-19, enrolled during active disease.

CDR3 sequence reads: CAWNPTGVHRGYTF. The CDR3 DNA sequence: TGTGCCTGGAATCCGACAGGGGTTCATCGAGGCTACACCTTC. V gene TRBV30 combines with J gene TRBJ1-2; 8 bases align to TRBD1. Germline trimming cut 4 bases from V and 8 bases from J; bases unmatched to any gene: 12. Germline V lookup: CDR1 GTSNPN, CDR2 SVGIG (reference sequence). CDR3 length: 14 residues.